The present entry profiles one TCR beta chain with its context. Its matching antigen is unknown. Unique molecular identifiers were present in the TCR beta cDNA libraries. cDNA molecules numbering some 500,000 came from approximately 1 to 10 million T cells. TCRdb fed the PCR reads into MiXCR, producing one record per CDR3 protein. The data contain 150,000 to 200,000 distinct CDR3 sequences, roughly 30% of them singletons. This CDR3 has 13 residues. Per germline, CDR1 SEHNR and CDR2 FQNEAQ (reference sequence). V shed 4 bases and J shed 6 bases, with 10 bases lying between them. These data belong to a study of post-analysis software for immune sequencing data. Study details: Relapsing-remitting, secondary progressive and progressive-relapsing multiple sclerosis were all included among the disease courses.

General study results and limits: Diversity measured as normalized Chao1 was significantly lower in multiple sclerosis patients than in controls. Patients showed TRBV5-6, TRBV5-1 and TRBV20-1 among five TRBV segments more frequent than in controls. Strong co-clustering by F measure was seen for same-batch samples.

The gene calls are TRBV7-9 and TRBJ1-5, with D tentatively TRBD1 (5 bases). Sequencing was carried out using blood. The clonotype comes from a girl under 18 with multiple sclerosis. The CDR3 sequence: CASSSGFPQPQHF. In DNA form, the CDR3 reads TGTGCCAGCAGCTCAGGGTTTCCTCAGCCCCAGCATTTT.